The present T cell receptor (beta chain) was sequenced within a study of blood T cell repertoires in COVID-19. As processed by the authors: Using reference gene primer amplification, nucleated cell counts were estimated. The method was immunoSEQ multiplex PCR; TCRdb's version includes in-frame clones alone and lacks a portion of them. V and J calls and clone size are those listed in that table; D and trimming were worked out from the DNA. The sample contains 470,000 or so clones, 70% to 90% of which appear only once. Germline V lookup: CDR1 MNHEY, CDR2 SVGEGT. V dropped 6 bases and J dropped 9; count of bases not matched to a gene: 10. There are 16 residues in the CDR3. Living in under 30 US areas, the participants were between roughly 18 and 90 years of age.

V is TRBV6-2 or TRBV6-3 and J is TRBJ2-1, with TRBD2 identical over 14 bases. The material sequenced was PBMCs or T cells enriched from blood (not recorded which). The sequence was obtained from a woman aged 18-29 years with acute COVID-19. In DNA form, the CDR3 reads TGTGCCAGCAGCCGCTCGACTAGCGGGAGGGCCGGTGAGCAGTTCTTC. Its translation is CASSRSTSGRAGEQFF.